These 20 T cell receptor beta chains share one sample of origin, sequenced in a study of CD4+ T cells in melanoma. Clones were sequenced by immunoSEQ multiplex PCR, and TCRdb holds only the in-frame ones, with some missing. The table lists around 110,000 clones, approximately 90% of them singletons. What was sequenced was peripheral blood. The receptors shown here come from a human donor with melanoma.

The chain joins TRBV19 to TRBJ1-2, with 9 bases fitting TRBD1. The V and J ends lost 6 bases and 2 bases, in that order; junction bases with no gene match: 7. The germline gives CDR1 LNHDA, CDR2 SQIVND (reference sequence). This CDR3 contains 15 residues. CDR3 region: CASSPTGGVNYGYTF. The CDR3 region has the DNA TGTGCCAGTAGCCCAACAGGGGGCGTAAACTATGGCTACACCTTC.

The chain has TRBV9 and TRBJ2-3; TRBD2 might be the D (5 bases). The CDR3 runs 14 residues. The V gene's germline CDR1 is SGDLS and CDR2 YYNGEE. V lost 0 bases, J lost 4 bases, and 9 bases lay in between. The CDR3 region has the DNA TGTGCCAGCAGCGTAGCCCGGAGGCCAGATACGCAGTATTTT. Translating gives CASSVARRPDTQYF.

The gene calls are TRBV2 and TRBJ2-7; TRBD1 is a possible D gene (6 bases). CDR1 and CDR2 from the germline V gene are SNHLY and FYNNEI. The CDR3 contains 14 residues. V was clipped by 6 bases and J by 7 bases, with 19 bases between them. The CDR3 sequence: CASSSGTPGREQYF. The CDR3 coding sequence is TGTGCCAGCAGCTCCGGGACACCGGGTAGGGAGCAGTACTTC.

The V gene is TRBV6-5, the J gene TRBJ1-6; D is unclear. V shed 3 bases and J shed 7 bases, with 4 bases lying between them. The germline gives CDR1 MNHEY, CDR2 SVGAGI. The CDR3 totals 12 residues. The CDR3 here is CASSYLNSPLHF. The DNA for the CDR3 is TGTGCCAGCAGTTATCTAAATTCACCCCTCCACTTT.

The count of this clone is one. The rearrangement links TRBV6-5 to TRBJ2-7, with TRBD2 matching over 8 bases. The CDR3 runs 15 residues. Unmatched junction bases numbered 7, after V lost 2 bases and J lost 4 bases. Germline-derived CDR1 and CDR2 are MNHEY and SVGAGI. CDR3 DNA: TGTGCCAGCAGTTACGGGGCTAGCGGGTGGTACGAGCAGTACTTC. Its translation: CASSYGASGWYEQYF.

The chain recombines TRBV28 with TRBJ2-7; 7 nucleotides line up with TRBD1. Germline V gene lookup returns CDR1 MDHEN and CDR2 SYDVKM. V lost 5 bases and J lost 1; bases outside the gene matches: 8. This CDR3 is built from 15 residues. CDR3 in amino acids: CASSRPYRGSYEQYF. CDR3 in DNA: TGTGCCAGCAGTCGGCCCTACAGGGGTTCCTACGAGCAGTACTTC.

This chain joins TRBV7-2 and TRBJ2-5; D gene unclear. V was clipped by 5 bases and J by 4 bases, with 11 bases between them. The CDR3 sequence is 13 residues long. Germline V lookup: CDR1 SGHTA, CDR2 FQGNSA. CDR3 region: CASSLSGRETQYF. The CDR3 DNA sequence: TGTGCCAGCAGCCTTTCCGGGCGAGAGACCCAGTACTTC.

This clone appeared once. The V gene is TRBV7-9, the J gene TRBJ2-7; D uncertain. Germline V gene data show CDR1 as SEHNR and CDR2 as FQNEAQ (reference sequence). The CDR3 loop spans 14 amino acids. The ends were cut back, 5 bases at V and 0 bases at J, with 11 bases in the middle. The chain's CDR3 is CASSLDSVSYEQYF. The CDR3 nucleotides read TGTGCCAGCAGCCTCGACTCTGTCTCCTACGAGCAGTACTTC.

The V call is TRBV11-2, the J call TRBJ2-7, with 9 bases lining up with TRBD2. The trim removed 1 base at V and 1 base at J, leaving 5 bases unmatched. The CDR3 totals 16 residues. Germline V lookup: CDR1 SGHAT, CDR2 FQNNGV. The CDR3 bases are TGTGCCAGCAGCTTAGTCCGACTAGCGGAGTCCTACGAGCAGTACTTC. Protein: CASSLVRLAESYEQYF.

The chain carries TRBV9 and TRBJ2-5; no firm D call. Trimming removed 0 bases at V and 5 bases at J, with 14 bases between. The CDR3 runs 15 residues. The germline V gene encodes CDR1 SGDLS and CDR2 YYNGEE. This CDR3 is CASSVGSRGTETQYF. The CDR3 bases are TGTGCCAGCAGCGTAGGGAGTCGCGGAACGGAGACCCAGTACTTC.

The gene calls are TRBV7-9 and TRBJ2-5; D is unresolved. Germline CDR1 reads SEHNR; CDR2 reads FQNEAQ (reference sequence). The CDR3 sequence is 14 residues long. Trimming pared 4 bases from V and 5 bases from J, leaving 14 bases between. CDR3 in amino acids: CASSYNELWETQYF. CDR3 bases: TGTGCCAGCAGCTATAACGAGTTATGGGAGACCCAGTACTTC. The full variable domain, rest sourced from reference TRBV7-9 and TRBJ2-5, is DTGVSQNPRHKITKRGQNVTFRCDPISEHNRLYWYRQTLGQGPEFLTYFQNEAQLEKSRLLSDRFSAERPKGSFSTLEIQRTEQGDSAMYLCASSYNELWETQYFGPGTRLLVL.

This chain joins TRBV5-8 and TRBJ2-7, with D perhaps matching TRBD1 or TRBD2 (6 bases each). Germline V gives CDR1 SGHTS, CDR2 YDEGEE. This CDR3 has 15 amino acids. V was shortened by 2 bases and J by 4 bases, with 16 bases between the two germline ends. The CDR3 DNA reads TGTGCCAGCAGCTTCGGGGGCGCAGGAAAGTACGAGCAGTACTTC. Encoded protein: CASSFGGAGKYEQYF.

V usage is TRBV19 and J usage is TRBJ1-1; D not resolved. Germline CDR1 is LNHDA and CDR2 is SQIVND (reference sequence). This CDR3 has 12 amino acids. V dropped 3 bases and J dropped 7 bases, with 9 bases sitting between them. The CDR3 nucleotides read TGTGCCAGTAGTATGAACATAGGTGAAGCTTTCTTT. As protein: CASSMNIGEAFF.

The chain links TRBV7-9 to TRBJ2-7, with 7 bases lining up with TRBD2. Germline CDR1 SEHNR, CDR2 FQNEAQ (reference sequence). After removal of 2 bases from V and 2 bases from J, the junction contained 9 bases not matched to a gene. This CDR3 is 16 amino acids long. The CDR3, as DNA: TGTGCCAGCAGCTTACTGGCGGGACTATTCCCCTACGAGCAGTACTTC. Its protein is CASSLLAGLFPYEQYF. Complete variable domain (other parts from reference TRBV7-9 and TRBJ2-7): DTGVSQNPRHKITKRGQNVTFRCDPISEHNRLYWYRQTLGQGPEFLTYFQNEAQLEKSRLLSDRFSAERPKGSFSTLEIQRTEQGDSAMYLCASSLLAGLFPYEQYFGPGTRLTVT.

In this sample, this clone turned up once. V gene TRBV18 combines with J gene TRBJ2-3, with D unclear. Germline CDR1 reads KGHSH; CDR2 reads LQKENI. Between the trimmed V and J ends, which lost 5 bases and 0 bases, there was a span of 6 bases. This CDR3 is 13 amino acids long. The chain's CDR3 is CASSAVSTDTQYF. In DNA, the CDR3 is TGTGCCAGCTCAGCTGTAAGCACAGATACGCAGTATTTT.

This clone has just one count. The rearrangement uses TRBV5-1 and TRBJ2-5; 7 bases are shared with TRBD1. The germline CDR1 and CDR2 sequences are SGHRS and YFSETQ. The CDR3 is made up of 15 amino acids. Losses at the gene ends were 2 bases for V and 5 bases for J; bases not matched to a gene: 9. CDR3 nucleotides: TGCGCCAGCAGCTTAGGGACAGCGCTCCAGGAGACCCAGTACTTC. Amino acid sequence: CASSLGTALQETQYF.

The V and J genes are TRBV7-2 and TRBJ1-2, with 7 bases fitting TRBD1. The CDR3 spans 15 residues. Germline CDR1 is SGHTA and CDR2 is FQGNSA. V trimming: 1 base; J trimming: 4 bases; junction bases outside the gene matches: 6. CDR3: CASSLDLGGPYGYTF. In nucleotides, the CDR3 is TGTGCCAGCAGCTTAGATTTAGGGGGCCCCTATGGCTACACCTTC.

This clone has just a few counts. The chain employs TRBV5-4 and TRBJ1-2; D is perhaps TRBD1 (6 bases). V was clipped by 5 bases and J by 3 bases, with 11 bases between them. CDR1 and CDR2 (germline): SGHNT, YYREEE (reference sequence). This CDR3 has 13 amino acids. CDR3 loop: CASRGDRYYGYTF. CDR3 coding DNA: TGTGCCAGCAGGGGTGACAGGTACTATGGCTACACCTTC.

The count of this clone is one. The V and J genes are TRBV7-2 and TRBJ1-5, with D uncertain. Trimming removed 1 base at V and 9 bases at J, with 13 bases between. This CDR3 region has 14 residues. CDR1 and CDR2 (germline): SGHTA, FQGNSA. This CDR3 is CASSLGPASRPQHF. DNA for the CDR3: TGTGCCAGCAGCTTAGGACCGGCGTCTAGGCCCCAGCATTTT.

Remarks on this clone: This CDR3 fails to terminate in the conserved phenylalanine or tryptophan, so it likely reflects a read error. This chain links TRBV10-3 with TRBJ2-7; tentatively, D is TRBD2 (5 bases). Deletions cut 2 bases from V and 3 bases from J, with 8 bases between. The CDR3 has 13 amino acids. Germline V gene lookup returns CDR1 ENHRY and CDR2 SYGVKD. The CDR3 nucleotides are TGTGCCATCAGTGAGGGTGGGAGCTACGAGCAGTACTTA. Its protein is CAISEGGSYEQYL.